This paragraph reports one T cell receptor (beta chain). Only in-frame clones appear in the TCRdb table, and some are missing; sequencing was by immunoSEQ multiplex PCR. The sample shows under 2,500,000 clones, approximately 95% of them seen only once. The data belong to a study of shared clonotypes between healthy human individuals. Looked up from germline, CDR1 is ENHRY and CDR2 is SYGVKD. Trimming cost V 4 bases and J 0 bases, with 10 bases left between them. CDR3 size: 14 residues. The clonotype comes from a man between 18 and 35 years old in good health. The sequenced material came from naive CD4+ T cells sorted from blood. The subset here: CD45RA+ positively selected. The chain combines TRBV10-3 with TRBJ2-7, with D maybe TRBD1 (5 bases). CDR3 sequence: CAISGQKISYEQYF. Here the CDR3 DNA reads TGTGCCATCAGTGGACAGAAAATCTCCTACGAGCAGTACTTC.